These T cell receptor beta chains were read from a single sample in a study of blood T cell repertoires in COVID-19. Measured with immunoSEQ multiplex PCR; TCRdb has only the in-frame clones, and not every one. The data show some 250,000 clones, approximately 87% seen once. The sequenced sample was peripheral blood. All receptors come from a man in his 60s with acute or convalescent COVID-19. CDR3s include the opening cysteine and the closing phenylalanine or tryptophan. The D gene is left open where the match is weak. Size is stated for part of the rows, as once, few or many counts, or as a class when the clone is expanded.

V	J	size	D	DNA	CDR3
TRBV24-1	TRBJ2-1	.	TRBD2	TGTGCCACCAGTGATTCCAGGAGCGGGGGGGGTGAGCAGTTCTTC	CATSDSRSGGGEQFF
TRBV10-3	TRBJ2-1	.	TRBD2	TGTGCCACCGGCGGGGGGGCCTACAATGAGCAGTTCTTC	CATGGGAYNEQFF
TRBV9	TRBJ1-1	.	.	TGTGCCAGCAGCGTAGGAACAGGGCGGAACACTGAAGCTTTCTTT	CASSVGTGRNTEAFF
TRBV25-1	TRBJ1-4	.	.	TGTGCCAGCAGGGGAAACCGGGACAATAATGAAAAACTGTTTTTT	CASRGNRDNNEKLFF
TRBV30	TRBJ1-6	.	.	TGTGCCTGGAGTACGGGGAACAATTCACCCCTCCACTTT	CAWSTGNNSPLHF
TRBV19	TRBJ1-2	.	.	TGTGCCAGTAGTCACGGGACAATCGATGGCTACACCTTC	CASSHGTIDGYTF
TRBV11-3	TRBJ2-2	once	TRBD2	TGTGCCAGCAGCTTAGAAGGGAGACTAGCGGGAGAGAACACCGGGGAGCTGTTTTTT	CASSLEGRLAGENTGELFF
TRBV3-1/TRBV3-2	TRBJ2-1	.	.	TGTGCCAGCACCGCGGGACGCACCTACAATGAGCAGTTCTTC	CASTAGRTYNEQFF
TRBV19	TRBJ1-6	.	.	TGTGCCAGTACAACCAGATATAATTCACCCCTCCACTTT	CASTTRYNSPLHF
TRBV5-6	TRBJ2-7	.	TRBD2	TGTGCCAGCAGCCTTAAACCCGGGACTAGGCGTCTCGAGCAGTACTTC	CASSLKPGTRRLEQYF